A single sample gave rise to the 27 T cell receptor beta chains below, sequenced in a study of T cells in tuberculosis. Assay: immunoSEQ multiplex PCR; the TCRdb copy retains only in-frame clones and omits some. The table lists more than 30,000 clones, approximately 95% of them singletons. The time point here: new active TB diagnosis, blood taken before or within 7 days of starting treatment. Specimen: PBMCs, collected at tuberculosis diagnosis. The receptor set was obtained from an adult with tuberculosis.

The chain is built from TRBV5-1 and TRBJ1-2; D possibly corresponds to TRBD1 (5 bases). CDR3 length: 13 amino acids. Trimming shortened V by 0 bases and J by 10 bases, and 13 bases separated the two germline ends. CDR1 is SGHRS and CDR2 is YFSETQ in the germline V gene. This CDR3 reads CASSLVGGMDYTF. CDR3 DNA: TGCGCCAGCAGCTTGGTGGGGGGTATGGACTACACCTTC.

This chain links TRBV6-1 with TRBJ2-4, with D tentatively TRBD1 (6 bases). Trimming cost V 5 bases and J 5 bases, with 10 bases left between them. The length of the CDR3 is 13 residues. Germline V gene data show CDR1 as MNHNS and CDR2 as SASEGT. CDR3 sequence: CASSTRGQNIQYF. In DNA, the CDR3 is TGTGCCAGCAGTACCAGGGGTCAAAACATTCAGTACTTC.

The chain joins TRBV6-6 to TRBJ2-2; D possibly corresponds to TRBD1 (6 bases). The germline CDR1 and CDR2 sequences are MNHNY and SVGAGI (reference sequence). V lost 4 bases, J lost 4 bases, and 13 bases lay in between. The CDR3 is made up of 15 amino acids. The CDR3 DNA sequence: TGTGCCAGCAGTTCTGGGGGCCGGGGCACCGGGGAGCTGTTTTTT. Protein: CASSSGGRGTGELFF.

V usage is TRBV6-5 and J usage is TRBJ2-1; 7 nucleotides align to TRBD1. Germline CDR1 is MNHEY and CDR2 is SVGAGI. This CDR3 spans 14 amino acids. The V segment lost 6 bases and the J segment 4 bases; nucleotides outside the gene matches: 6. As DNA, the CDR3 is TGTGCCAGCAGGGCCGGGACAGCTTACAATGAGCAGTTCTTC. This encodes CASRAGTAYNEQFF.

CDR3 in DNA: TGTGCCAGCAAGGGCGGGGGACTCTCCTACGAGCAGTACTTC. Its protein product is CASKGGGLSYEQYF. The V call is TRBV2, the J call TRBJ2-7; 7 nucleotides agree with TRBD2. The CDR3 is made up of 14 amino acids. The junction had 6 bases not matched to a gene; V was cut back by 7 bases and J by 0 bases. Germline V gene data show CDR1 as SNHLY and CDR2 as FYNNEI.

The V call is TRBV28, the J call TRBJ1-1; 7 nucleotides match TRBD1. Germline loops: CDR1 MDHEN, CDR2 SYDVKM. Losses at the gene ends were 7 bases for V and 3 bases for J; bases not matched to a gene: 17. This CDR3 is built from 17 residues. The CDR3 bases are TGTGCCAGCAACCTTGGGGACTCGACAGGGACGTACACTGAAGCTTTCTTT. Translating it yields CASNLGDSTGTYTEAFF.

The count of this clone is one. J is TRBJ2-1 and V is TRBV12-5; 7 bases map to TRBD1. Trimming at V came to 2 bases and at J to 3 bases, leaving 4 bases not matched to a gene. CDR3 size: 15 residues. Per germline, CDR1 LGHNT and CDR2 FRNRAP. CDR3 sequence (DNA): TGTGCTAGTGGTTTGACAGGGGAAATCTACAATGAGCAGTTCTTC. It translates to CASGLTGEIYNEQFF.

This clone was seen just once. This chain joins TRBV6-1 and TRBJ1-2; D is undetermined. The CDR3 runs 14 residues. CDR1 MNHNS and CDR2 SASEGT come from the germline V gene. Between the trimmed V and J ends, which lost 2 bases and 3 bases, there was a span of 10 bases. The CDR3 sequence: CASSETVLDYGYTF. DNA of the CDR3: TGTGCCAGCAGTGAAACGGTTCTGGACTATGGCTACACCTTC.

This clone was seen a few times. The rearrangement uses TRBV15 and TRBJ1-4, with a tentative D call TRBD1 (5 bases). The CDR3 has 14 amino acids. Germline values: CDR1 LNHNV, CDR2 YYDKDF (reference sequence). V was shortened by 1 base and J by 8 bases, with 11 bases between the two germline ends. CDR3 nucleotides: TGTGCCACCAGCAGAGGGACGGGGGAGGAAAAACTGTTTTTT. This gives the protein CATSRGTGEEKLFF.

CDR3 DNA sequence: TGTGCCAGCAGCCTAGGTCGTCCGAGGACAGCAACTAATGAAAAACTGTTTTTT. It is translated as CASSLGRPRTATNEKLFF. The rearrangement uses TRBV7-8 and TRBJ1-4, with a weak D call TRBD1 (6 bases). Germline CDR1 and CDR2: SGHVS and FQNEAQ. V was shortened by 5 bases and J by 0 bases, with 19 bases between the two germline ends. This CDR3 is built from 18 residues.

This clone turned up a few times. This sequence joins TRBV7-2 and TRBJ1-2; 9 nucleotides match TRBD1. Germline V gene lookup returns CDR1 SGHTA and CDR2 FQGNSA. J gave up 3 bases and V 2 bases, and 10 bases lay outside the gene matches. This CDR3 is 17 amino acids long. The CDR3 DNA follows: TGTGCCAGCAGCTTACTCCCGAGACAGGGGGTTGACTATGGCTACACCTTC. Its translation is CASSLLPRQGVDYGYTF.

This chain connects TRBV28 to TRBJ1-2; 9 bases match TRBD1. V was clipped by 3 bases and J by 8 bases; unmatched bases: 16. The CDR3 runs 17 residues. CDR1 MDHEN and CDR2 SYDVKM come from the germline V gene. The CDR3 DNA is TGTGCCAGCAGTTTTTCGGACAGGGGACGGTATATTTTCGGCTACACCTTC. Its translation: CASSFSDRGRYIFGYTF.

The chain combines TRBV9 with TRBJ1-4; no clear D gene. The CDR3 totals 17 residues. Germline CDR1 reads SGDLS; CDR2 reads YYNGEE. V was clipped by 4 bases and J by 0 bases, with 16 bases between them. The CDR3 spells CASSLRRRVATNEKLFF. CDR3 coding DNA: TGTGCCAGCAGCCTACGGAGGAGGGTTGCAACTAATGAAAAACTGTTTTTT.

The chain couples TRBV9 to TRBJ1-3; no reliable D call. V gave up 0 bases and J gave up 0 bases, with 16 bases separating them. This CDR3 comprises 18 residues. The germline gives CDR1 SGDLS, CDR2 YYNGEE. The CDR3 sequence: CASSVAHPGSVSGNTIYF. CDR3 DNA: TGTGCCAGCAGCGTAGCTCATCCGGGGTCCGTCTCTGGAAACACCATATATTTT.

The chain recombines TRBV2 with TRBJ1-2; 8 positions agree with TRBD1. There are 15 residues in the CDR3. V shed 8 bases and J 4 bases; nucleotides not matched to a gene: 12. Per the germline V gene, CDR1 is SNHLY and CDR2 is FYNNEI. As DNA, the CDR3 is TGTGCCAGCCGTGGTGACAGGGGAAAGGGCTATGGCTACACCTTC. It is translated as CASRGDRGKGYGYTF.

The DNA of the CDR3 is TGTGCCAGCAGCATACGACAGGGGGCCGACACCGGGGAGCTGTTTTTT. Its protein is CASSIRQGADTGELFF. The V call is TRBV14, the J call TRBJ2-2, with TRBD1 matching 10 bases. The CDR3 is 16 residues long. Per germline, CDR1 SGHDN and CDR2 FVKESK. Germline trimming cut 5 bases from V and 3 bases from J; bases unmatched to any gene: 6.

In its sample, this clone was seen once. The V and J genes are TRBV5-1 and TRBJ2-1; the D gene is possibly TRBD2 (6 bases). V lost 4 bases and J 5 bases, leaving 25 bases between the germline ends. The CDR3 contains 18 residues. Looked up from germline, CDR1 is SGHRS and CDR2 is YFSETQ. The CDR3 nucleotides are TGCGCCAGCAGCGCGCCGTCGTCTGGGACTCCACGTCACAATGAGCAGTTCTTC. Protein: CASSAPSSGTPRHNEQFF. Together with reference TRBV5-1 and TRBJ2-1, the CDR3 gives the full variable domain: KAGVTQTPRYLIKTRGQQVTLSCSPISGHRSVSWYQQTPGQGLQFLFEYFSETQRNKGNFPGRFSGRQFSNSRSEMNVSTLELGDSALYLCASSAPSSGTPRHNEQFFGPGTRLTVL.

This clone occurred once. The genes are TRBV30 and TRBJ2-7; TRBD1 is a possible D gene (6 bases). CDR1 and CDR2 (germline): GTSNPN, SVGIG (reference sequence). V was trimmed by 2 bases and J by 4 bases, leaving 18 bases between them. The CDR3 covers 15 residues. The CDR3 coding sequence is TGTGCCTGGAGTACCGTAGGGGGAGTTTTGTACGAGCAGTACTTC. It is translated as CAWSTVGGVLYEQYF.

The chain carries TRBV19 and TRBJ2-3; possible D gene TRBD1, 6 bases. The germline CDR1 and CDR2 sequences are LNHDA and SQIVND (reference sequence). The CDR3 runs 14 residues. The ends were cut back, 6 bases at V and 5 bases at J, with 15 bases in the middle. The CDR3 sequence: CASSLHTGIDTQYF. The CDR3 DNA is TGTGCCAGTAGCCTTCATACAGGGATAGATACGCAGTATTTT.

The rearrangement joins TRBV6-5 to TRBJ2-1, with a possible D match to TRBD1 (6 bases). This CDR3 spans 13 amino acids. V shed 0 bases and J shed 9 bases, with 9 bases lying between them. In germline, CDR1 is MNHEY, CDR2 SVGAGI. For the CDR3, the DNA is TGTGCCAGCAGTTACTCGCTAGGGGGTGAGCAGTTCTTC. This translates into CASSYSLGGEQFF.

V is TRBV30 and J is TRBJ1-2, with D possibly TRBD1 on 5 matching bases. The CDR3 runs 14 residues. The germline V gene has CDR1 GTSNPN and CDR2 SVGIG (reference sequence). V gave up 5 bases and J gave up 2 bases, with 15 bases separating them. The CDR3 here is CAWAPSRGNYGYTF. The CDR3 nucleotides read TGTGCCTGGGCCCCTTCCCGGGGGAACTATGGCTACACCTTC.

This sequence joins TRBV5-1 and TRBJ2-3, with TRBD2 as a possible D gene (6 bases). CDR1 and CDR2 (germline): SGHRS, YFSETQ. V was clipped by 4 bases and J by 6 bases, with 9 bases between them. This CDR3 comprises 12 residues. CDR3 amino acids: CASSASGDTQYF. The CDR3 nucleotides are TGCGCCAGCAGCGCAAGCGGGGATACGCAGTATTTT.

The CDR3 DNA follows: TGTGCCAGCAGCGGACAGGGAGTTCGCTATGGCTACACCTTC. Protein: CASSGQGVRYGYTF. This chain connects TRBV5-6 to TRBJ1-2; 8 bases are shared with TRBD1. Germline V CDR1 and CDR2: SGHDT, YYEEEE. CDR3 length equals 14 residues. The trim removed 4 bases at V and 4 bases at J, leaving 6 bases unmatched.

This chain connects TRBV12-5 to TRBJ2-2, with D possibly TRBD1 on 5 matching bases. There are 17 residues in the CDR3. Trimming stripped 6 bases from V and 5 bases from J, with 22 bases between. Germline CDR1 reads LGHNT; CDR2 reads FRNRAP. In DNA, the CDR3 is TGTGCTAGTGGCGTATATTGGGGCAGGGAATCTACCGGGGAGCTGTTTTTT. This codes for CASGVYWGRESTGELFF.

This chain joins TRBV28 and TRBJ1-2; D not certain. Per the germline V gene, CDR1 is MDHEN and CDR2 is SYDVKM. V was clipped by 2 bases and J by 4 bases, with 8 bases between them. The CDR3 is made up of 13 amino acids. As DNA, the CDR3 is TGTGCCAGCAGTTTACGGTCTGGCTATGGCTACACCTTC. Translating gives CASSLRSGYGYTF.

The chain combines TRBV18 with TRBJ1-2, with D unclear. The CDR3 is made up of 14 amino acids. The V end lost 3 bases, the J end lost 2 bases, and 10 bases lay between the germline ends. Germline V gives CDR1 KGHSH, CDR2 LQKENI. The CDR3 loop reads CASSPPARNYGYTF. CDR3 nucleotide sequence: TGTGCCAGCTCACCCCCCGCGAGAAACTATGGCTACACCTTC. Variable domain in full (rest from reference TRBV18 and TRBJ1-2): NAGVMQNPRHLVRRRGQEARLRCSPMKGHSHVYWYRQLPEEGLKFMVYLQKENIIDESGMPKERFSAEFPKEGPSILRIQQVVRGDSAAYFCASSPPARNYGYTFGSGTRLTVV.

This clone appeared a single time. The DNA for the CDR3 is TGCAGCGGAACGAACACGGGGGGGCAGTTCTTC. Encoded protein: CSGTNTGGQFF. This rearrangement joins TRBV20-1 to TRBJ2-1; 7 bases match TRBD2. The CDR3 contains 11 residues. The germline CDR1 and CDR2 sequences are DFQATT and SNEGSKA (reference sequence).